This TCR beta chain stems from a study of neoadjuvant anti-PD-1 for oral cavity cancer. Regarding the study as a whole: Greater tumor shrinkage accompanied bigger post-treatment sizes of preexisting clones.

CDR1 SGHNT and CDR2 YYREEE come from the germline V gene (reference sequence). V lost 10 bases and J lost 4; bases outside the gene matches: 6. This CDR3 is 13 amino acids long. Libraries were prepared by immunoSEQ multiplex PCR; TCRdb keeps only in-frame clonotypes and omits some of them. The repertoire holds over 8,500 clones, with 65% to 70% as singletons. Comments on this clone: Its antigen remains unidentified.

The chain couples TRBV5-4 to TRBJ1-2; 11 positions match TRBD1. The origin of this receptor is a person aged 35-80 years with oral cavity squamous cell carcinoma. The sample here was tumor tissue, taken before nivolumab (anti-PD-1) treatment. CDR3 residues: CASRDRGAYGYTF. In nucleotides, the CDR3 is TGTGCCTCCCGGGACAGGGGGGCCTATGGCTACACCTTC.